The source of this T cell receptor (beta chain) is a study of cytomegalovirus exposure and HLA in healthy donors. Study overall: The same platform was used for the roughly 130 validation repertoires as for the 650 to 700 first-cohort repertoires, as reported in a later analysis.

The sample holds one count of this clone. Trimming cost V 3 bases and J 7 bases; bases outside gene matches: 16. The CDR3 totals 17 residues. Germline CDR1 MDHEN, CDR2 SYDVKM. Sequencing used immunoSEQ multiplex PCR; TCRdb keeps in-frame clones, though not all of them. The data contain some 64,000 clones, 90% to 97% of them singletons. This TCR came from a woman aged 18-30 years in good health and CMV-seronegative. The material sequenced was PBMCs. The chain links TRBV28 to TRBJ2-7, with 9 nucleotides matching TRBD2. As DNA, the CDR3 is TGTGCCAGCAGTTTGGATAACCGGGCGGGAGGGCCTCAAGAGCAGTACTTC. Its protein product is CASSLDNRAGGPQEQYF.